This T cell receptor beta chain is from a study of T cell repertoires in cytomegalovirus infection. The wider study: In the study, CMV epitopes included recently identified HLA-C-restricted and well-studied HLA-B-restricted ones. Shared public TCR beta signatures pointed to both CMV infection and a matching HLA type. The study, taken as a whole, reports: Clonotypes of TCR beta that were HLA-C-restricted and CMV-specific dominated the ex vivo response. Totalled public TCR beta family frequency picked out people who carried CMV plus the relevant HLA.

The germline gives CDR1 MDHEN, CDR2 SYDVKM. The CDR3 sequence is 15 residues long. V was cut by 7 bases and J by 8 bases, with 20 bases left in between. TCRdb reprocessed the reads via MiXCR and lists one record per CDR3 protein. This repertoire shows some 480,000 distinct CDR3 sequences, about 33% found once; its top ten account for 15% to 20%. Comments on this clonotype: Its antigen is unidentified.

This chain links TRBV28 with TRBJ1-4; TRBD1 is a possible D gene (6 bases). The sequenced sample was cultured PBMCs, obtained from culture after CMV antigen stimulation. The sequence came from a human donor in good health (CMV status not recorded). Some clones in this sample may be carry-over from other donors' samples. The CDR3 DNA follows: TGTGCCAGCACCCAAACGGGGGCCGCAGGCGAAAAACTGTTTTTT. Protein sequence: CASTQTGAAGEKLFF.